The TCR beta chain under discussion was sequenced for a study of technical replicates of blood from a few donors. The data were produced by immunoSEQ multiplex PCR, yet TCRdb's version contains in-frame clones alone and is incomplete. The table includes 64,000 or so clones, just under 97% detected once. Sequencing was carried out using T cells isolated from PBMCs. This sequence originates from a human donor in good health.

The DNA of the CDR3 is TGTGCCAGCAGTTTCGTCCGGGACAGTTACTACGAGCAGTACTTC. As protein: CASSFVRDSYYEQYF. The chain combines TRBV28 with TRBJ2-7; 7 nucleotides match TRBD1. The CDR3 extends over 15 amino acids. Germline V gene sequence: CDR1 MDHEN, CDR2 SYDVKM. The V segment lost 3 bases and the J segment 3 bases; nucleotides outside the gene matches: 8.